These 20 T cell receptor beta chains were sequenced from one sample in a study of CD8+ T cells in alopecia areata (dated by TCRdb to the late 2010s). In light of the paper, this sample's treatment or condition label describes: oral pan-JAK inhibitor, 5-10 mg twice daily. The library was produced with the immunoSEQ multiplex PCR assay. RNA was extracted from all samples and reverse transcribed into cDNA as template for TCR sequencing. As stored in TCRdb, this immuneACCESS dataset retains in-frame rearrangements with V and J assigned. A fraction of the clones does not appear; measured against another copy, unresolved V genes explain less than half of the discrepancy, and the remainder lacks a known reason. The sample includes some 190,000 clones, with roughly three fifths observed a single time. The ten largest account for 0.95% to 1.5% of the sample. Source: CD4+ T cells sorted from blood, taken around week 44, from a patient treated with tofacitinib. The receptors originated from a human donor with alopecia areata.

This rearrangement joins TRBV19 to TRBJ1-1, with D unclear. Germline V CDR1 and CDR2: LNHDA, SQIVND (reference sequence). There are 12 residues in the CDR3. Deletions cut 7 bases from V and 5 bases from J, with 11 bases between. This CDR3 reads CASTVGGTEAFF. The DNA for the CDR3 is TGTGCCAGTACAGTCGGCGGGACTGAAGCTTTCTTT.

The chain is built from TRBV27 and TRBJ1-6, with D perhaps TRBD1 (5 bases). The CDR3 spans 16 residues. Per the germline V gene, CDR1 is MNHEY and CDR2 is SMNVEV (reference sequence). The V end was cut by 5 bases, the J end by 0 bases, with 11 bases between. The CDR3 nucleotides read TGTGCCAGCAGTGTAGGGGATAACTCCTATAATTCACCCCTCCACTTT. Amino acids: CASSVGDNSYNSPLHF.

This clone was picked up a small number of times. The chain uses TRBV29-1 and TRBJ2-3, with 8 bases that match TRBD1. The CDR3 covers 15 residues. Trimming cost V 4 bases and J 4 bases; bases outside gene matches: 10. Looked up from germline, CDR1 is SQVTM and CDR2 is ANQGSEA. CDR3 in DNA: TGCAGCGTTGCTCTCGCAGGGGGCCCCGCAGATACGCAGTATTTT. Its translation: CSVALAGGPADTQYF.

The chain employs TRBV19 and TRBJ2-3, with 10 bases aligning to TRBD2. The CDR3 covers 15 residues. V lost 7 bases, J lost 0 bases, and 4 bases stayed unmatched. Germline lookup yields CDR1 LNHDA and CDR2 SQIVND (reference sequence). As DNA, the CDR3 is TGTGCCAGTACTTTTAGCGGGGGGAGCACAGATACGCAGTATTTT. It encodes CASTFSGGSTDTQYF. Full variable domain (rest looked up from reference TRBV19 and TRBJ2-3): DGGITQSPKYLFRKEGQNVTLSCEQNLNHDAMYWYRQDPGQGLRLIYYSQIVNDFQKGDIAEGYSVSREKKESFPLTVTSAQKNPTAFYLCASTFSGGSTDTQYFGPGTRLTVL.

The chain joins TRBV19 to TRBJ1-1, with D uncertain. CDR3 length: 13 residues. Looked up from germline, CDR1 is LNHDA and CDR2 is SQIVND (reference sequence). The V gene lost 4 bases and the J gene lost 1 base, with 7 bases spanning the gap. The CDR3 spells CASSKQPNTEAFF. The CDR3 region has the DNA TGTGCCAGTAGTAAACAGCCGAACACTGAAGCTTTCTTT.

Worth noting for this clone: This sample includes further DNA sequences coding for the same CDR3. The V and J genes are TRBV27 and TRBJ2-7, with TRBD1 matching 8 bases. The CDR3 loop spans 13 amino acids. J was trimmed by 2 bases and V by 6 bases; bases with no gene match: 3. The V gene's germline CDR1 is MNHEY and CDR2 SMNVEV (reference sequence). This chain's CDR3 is CASRRTGTYEQYF. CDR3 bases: TGTGCCAGCAGAAGGACAGGGACCTACGAGCAGTACTTC.

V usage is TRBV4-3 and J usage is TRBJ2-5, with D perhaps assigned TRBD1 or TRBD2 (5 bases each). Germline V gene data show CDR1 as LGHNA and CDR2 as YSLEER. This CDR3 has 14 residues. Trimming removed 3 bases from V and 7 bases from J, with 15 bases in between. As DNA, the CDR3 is TGCGCCAGCAGCCATGGGACCGGAAAGGTGACCCAGTACTTC. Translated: CASSHGTGKVTQYF.

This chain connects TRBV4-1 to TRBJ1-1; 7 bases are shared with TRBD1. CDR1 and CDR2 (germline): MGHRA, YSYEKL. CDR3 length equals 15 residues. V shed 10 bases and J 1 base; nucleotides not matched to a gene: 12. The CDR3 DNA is TGCGCCACCACGGATGCGGGACAGCCGAACACTGAAGCTTTCTTT. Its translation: CATTDAGQPNTEAFF.

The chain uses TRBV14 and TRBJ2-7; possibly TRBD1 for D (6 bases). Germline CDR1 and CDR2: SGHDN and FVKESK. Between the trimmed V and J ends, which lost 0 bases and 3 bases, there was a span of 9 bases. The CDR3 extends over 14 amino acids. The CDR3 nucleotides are TGTGCCAGCAGCCAAGAGGGGGCCTACTACGAGCAGTACTTC. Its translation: CASSQEGAYYEQYF.

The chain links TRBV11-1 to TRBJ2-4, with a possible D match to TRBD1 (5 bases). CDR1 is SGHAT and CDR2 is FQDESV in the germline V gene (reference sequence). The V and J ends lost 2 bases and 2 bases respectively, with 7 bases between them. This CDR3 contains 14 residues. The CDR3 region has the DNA TGTGCCAGCAGCTTATCAGGGACCAAAAACATTCAGTACTTC. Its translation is CASSLSGTKNIQYF.

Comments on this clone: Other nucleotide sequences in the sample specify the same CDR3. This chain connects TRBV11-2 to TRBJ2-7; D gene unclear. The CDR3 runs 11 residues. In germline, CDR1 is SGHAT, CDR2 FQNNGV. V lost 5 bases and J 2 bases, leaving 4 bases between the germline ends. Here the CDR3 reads CASSLAYEQYF. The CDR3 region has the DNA TGTGCCAGCAGCCTAGCCTACGAGCAGTACTTC.

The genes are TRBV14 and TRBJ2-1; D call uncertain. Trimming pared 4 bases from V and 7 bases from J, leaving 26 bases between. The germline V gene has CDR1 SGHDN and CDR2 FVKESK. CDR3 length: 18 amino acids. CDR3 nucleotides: TGTGCCAGCAGCCGGAAGGGCGTCGGAGTCAATTCTATTAATGAGCAGTTCTTC. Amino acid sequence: CASSRKGVGVNSINEQFF.

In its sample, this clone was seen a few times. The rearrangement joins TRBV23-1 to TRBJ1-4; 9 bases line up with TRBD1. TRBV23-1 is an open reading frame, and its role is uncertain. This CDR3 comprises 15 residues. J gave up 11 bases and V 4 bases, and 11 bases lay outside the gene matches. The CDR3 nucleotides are TGCGCCAGCAGTCTTAAAAGGGACAGGGTAAAGAAACTGTTTTTT. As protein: CASSLKRDRVKKLFF.

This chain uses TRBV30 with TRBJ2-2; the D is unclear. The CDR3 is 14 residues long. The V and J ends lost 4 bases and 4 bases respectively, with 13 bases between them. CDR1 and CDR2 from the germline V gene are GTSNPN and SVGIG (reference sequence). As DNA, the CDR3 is TGTGCCTGGACTAGATCTCAAGGCACCGGGGAGCTGTTTTTT. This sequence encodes CAWTRSQGTGELFF. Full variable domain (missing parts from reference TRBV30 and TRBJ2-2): SQTIHQWPATLVQPVGSPLSLECTVEGTSNPNLYWYRQAAGRGLQLLFYSVGIGQISSEVPQNLSASRPQDRQFILSSKKLLLSDSGFYLCAWTRSQGTGELFFGEGSRLTVL.

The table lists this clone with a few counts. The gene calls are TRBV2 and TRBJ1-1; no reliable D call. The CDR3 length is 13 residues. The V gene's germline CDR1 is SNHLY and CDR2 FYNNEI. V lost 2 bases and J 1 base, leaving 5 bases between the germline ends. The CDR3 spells CASSENPNTEAFF. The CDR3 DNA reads TGTGCCAGCAGTGAAAATCCGAACACTGAAGCTTTCTTT.

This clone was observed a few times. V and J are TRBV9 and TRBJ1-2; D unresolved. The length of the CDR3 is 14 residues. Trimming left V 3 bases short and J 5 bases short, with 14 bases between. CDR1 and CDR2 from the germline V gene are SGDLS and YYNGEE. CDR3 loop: CASSAGPNTYGYTF. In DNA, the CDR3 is TGTGCCAGCAGCGCAGGACCCAACACGTATGGCTACACCTTC.

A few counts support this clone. The CDR3 reads CASSVAGSYNSPLHF. The CDR3 DNA is TGTGCCAGCAGCGTAGCGGGCTCCTATAATTCACCCCTCCACTTT. J is TRBJ1-6 and V is TRBV9; D remains ambiguous. The CDR3 spans 15 residues. Germline V gene data show CDR1 as SGDLS and CDR2 as YYNGEE. Trimming cost V 0 bases and J 0 bases, with 4 bases left between them.

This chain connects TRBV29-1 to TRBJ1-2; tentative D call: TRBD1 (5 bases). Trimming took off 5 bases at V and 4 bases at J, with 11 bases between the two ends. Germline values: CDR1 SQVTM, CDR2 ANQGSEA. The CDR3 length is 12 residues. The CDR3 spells CSVKGNSYGYTF. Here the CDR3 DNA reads TGCAGCGTTAAGGGGAATAGCTATGGCTACACCTTC.

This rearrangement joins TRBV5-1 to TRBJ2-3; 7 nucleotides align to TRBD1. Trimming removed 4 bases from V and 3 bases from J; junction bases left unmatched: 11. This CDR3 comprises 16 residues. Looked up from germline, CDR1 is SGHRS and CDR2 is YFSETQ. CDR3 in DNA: TGCGCCAGCAGCCCCCCCCGGGACAGCCAGACAGATACGCAGTATTTT. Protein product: CASSPPRDSQTDTQYF.

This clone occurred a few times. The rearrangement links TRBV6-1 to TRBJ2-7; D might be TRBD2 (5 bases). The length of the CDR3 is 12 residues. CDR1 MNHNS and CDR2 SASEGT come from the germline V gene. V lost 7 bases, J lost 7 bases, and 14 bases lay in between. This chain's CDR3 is CASTRGTGEQYF. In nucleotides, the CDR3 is TGTGCCAGCACCCGTGGCACGGGGGAGCAGTACTTC.